Shown below are 3 T cell receptor beta chains from a single sample sequenced in a study of T-cell reconstitution after alpha-beta-depleted transplantation in children. The authors prepared the TCRbeta library with unique molecular identifiers. TCRdb re-called the PCR reads with MiXCR, one entry per CDR3 protein. The repertoire holds approximately 97,000 distinct CDR3 sequences, with about 5.6% as singletons. Sequenced here: PBMCs, mostly from graft donor cells, sampled 60 days after TCRalphabeta/CD19-depleted stem cell transplant. These receptors all come from a female patient aged 2-9 years who had a stem cell transplant for Fanconi anemia, so the T cells may come from the graft donor.

Many counts were recorded for this clonotype. The rearrangement links TRBV7-9 to TRBJ1-2; 8 bases match TRBD1. The germline gives CDR1 SEHNR, CDR2 FQNEAQ (reference sequence). CDR3 length: 13 amino acids. With V trimmed by 1 base and J by 6 bases, 1 base remained unmatched. CDR3 in DNA: TGTGCCAGCAGCTTAGAACAGGGGGATGGCTACACCTTC. Its protein product is CASSLEQGDGYTF.

This clonotype occurred many times. The chain joins TRBV12-3 or TRBV12-4 to TRBJ1-2; no firm D call. This CDR3 has 9 residues. Trimming took off 6 bases at V and 8 bases at J, with 4 bases between the two ends. In nucleotides, the CDR3 is TGTGCCAGCAGCCCGGGCTACACCTTC. Residues: CASSPGYTF.

This clonotype occurred many times. CDR3 in DNA: TGTGCCAGCAGTCCATATGGGACAGGGAACACCGGGGAGCTGTTTTTT. Residues: CASSPYGTGNTGELFF. The chain links TRBV12-3 or TRBV12-4 to TRBJ2-2; 8 nucleotides match TRBD1. V shed 5 bases and J 1 base; nucleotides not matched to a gene: 6. The CDR3 extends over 16 amino acids.